Detailed here is one T cell receptor (beta chain). The antigen remains undetermined. TCRdb reprocessed the 5' RACE reads with MiXCR, giving one entry per CDR3 protein. This table holds roughly 480,000 distinct CDR3 sequences, approximately 25% found once. This specimen comes from a study of identical twins. Overall study findings and caveats: Beta clonotypes that were abundant in cord blood contained fewer insertions, a pattern absent from memory repertoires.

Another study also made use of these data, one on T cells expressing NK-cell markers. That study reports: For a few donors, these clonotypes were likewise the leading ones in the CD3+CD56-NKG2C+ fraction.

Sample: CD4+ T cells sorted from blood. The clonotype was recovered from a woman in her late teens or twenties in good health.

CDR3 in DNA: TGTGCCAGCTCAGTAGACCAGGGGGAATATGCTGAAGCTTTCTTT. Protein sequence: CASSVDQGEYAEAFF. The chain joins TRBV18 to TRBJ1-1; TRBD1 matches at 7 bases. Per the germline V gene, CDR1 is KGHSH and CDR2 is LQKENI. The CDR3 contains 15 residues. Unmatched junction bases numbered 12, after V lost 5 bases and J lost 6 bases.